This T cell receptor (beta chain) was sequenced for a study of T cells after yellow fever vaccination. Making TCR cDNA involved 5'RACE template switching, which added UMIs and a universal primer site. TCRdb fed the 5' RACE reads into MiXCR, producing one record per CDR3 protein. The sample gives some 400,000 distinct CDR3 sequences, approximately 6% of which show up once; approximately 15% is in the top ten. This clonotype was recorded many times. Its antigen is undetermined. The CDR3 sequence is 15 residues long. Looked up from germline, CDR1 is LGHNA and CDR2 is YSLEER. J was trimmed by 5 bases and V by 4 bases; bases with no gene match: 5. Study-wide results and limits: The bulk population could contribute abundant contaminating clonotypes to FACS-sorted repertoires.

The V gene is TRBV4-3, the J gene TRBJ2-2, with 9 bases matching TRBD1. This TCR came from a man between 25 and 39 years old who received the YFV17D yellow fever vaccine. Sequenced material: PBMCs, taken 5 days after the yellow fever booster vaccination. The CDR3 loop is CASSPQGAGTGELFF. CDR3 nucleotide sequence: TGCGCCAGCAGCCCACAGGGGGCTGGAACCGGGGAGCTGTTTTTT.